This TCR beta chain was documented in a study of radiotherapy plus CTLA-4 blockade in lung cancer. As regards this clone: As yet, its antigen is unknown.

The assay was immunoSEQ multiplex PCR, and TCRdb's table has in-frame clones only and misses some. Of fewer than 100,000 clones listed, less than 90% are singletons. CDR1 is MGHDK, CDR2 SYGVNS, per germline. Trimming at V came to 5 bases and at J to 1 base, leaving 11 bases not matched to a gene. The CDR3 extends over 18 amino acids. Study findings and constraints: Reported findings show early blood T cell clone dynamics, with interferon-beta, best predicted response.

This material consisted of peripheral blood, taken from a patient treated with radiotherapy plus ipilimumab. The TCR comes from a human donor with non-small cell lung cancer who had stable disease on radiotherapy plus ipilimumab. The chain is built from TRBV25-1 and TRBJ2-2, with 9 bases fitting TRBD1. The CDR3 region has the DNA TGTGCCAGCAGTCCCCCGGGACCGGGACAGGGGAACACCGGGGAGCTGTTTTTT. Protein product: CASSPPGPGQGNTGELFF.